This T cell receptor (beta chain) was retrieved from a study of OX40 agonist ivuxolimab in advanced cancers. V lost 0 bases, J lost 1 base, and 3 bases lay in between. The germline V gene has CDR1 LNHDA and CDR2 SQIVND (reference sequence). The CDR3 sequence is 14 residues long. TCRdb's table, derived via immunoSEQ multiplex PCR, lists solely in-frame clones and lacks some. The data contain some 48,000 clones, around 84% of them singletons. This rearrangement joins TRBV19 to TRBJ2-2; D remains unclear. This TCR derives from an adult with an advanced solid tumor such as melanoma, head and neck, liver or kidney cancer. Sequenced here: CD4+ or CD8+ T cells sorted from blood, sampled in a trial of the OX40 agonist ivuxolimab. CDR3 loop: CASSIEENTGELFF. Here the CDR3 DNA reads TGTGCCAGTAGTATAGAGGAGAACACCGGGGAGCTGTTTTTT.